The clone carrying this T cell receptor beta chain was detected ten times or more. Antigen unknown. The data derive from a study of T cell repertoires in cytomegalovirus infection. Study-wide background: Shared public TCR beta signatures pointed to both CMV infection and a matching HLA type.

Notes on the study in general: Carriage of CMV together with the relevant HLA was identifiable through cumulative public TCR beta family frequency. In two of eight donors, the top clonotype was HLA-C-restricted CMV-specific.

CDR1 and CDR2 from the germline V gene are SGHKS and YYEKEE (reference sequence). The CDR3 has 15 amino acids. J gave up 2 bases and V 2 bases, and 4 bases lay outside the gene matches. Each CDR3 protein gets one entry after TCRdb re-called the reads with MiXCR. The sample lists hundreds of thousands of distinct CDR3 sequences; roughly 24% were seen once. V usage is TRBV5-5 and J usage is TRBJ1-5; 7 positions agree with TRBD1. The receptor comes from a human donor in good health (CMV status not recorded). Some clones in this sample may be carry-over from other donors' samples. The sequenced material came from CD8+ T cells from PBMCs. CDR3 bases: TGTGCCAGCAGCTTCACAGGGGAGGGCAATCAGCCCCAGCATTTT. This gives the protein CASSFTGEGNQPQHF.